This TCR beta chain appears in the sequencing data of a study of blood T cell repertoires in COVID-19 (dated by TCRdb to 2018 to 2020). Describing the broader study: Samples covering the acute and convalescent phases of COVID-19 were provided by collaborators in the United States, Italy and Spain. HLA class I and class II types, where available, came from metadata supplied by the sample provider rather than from assay-based typing. The prospective study material was composed of cDNA or gDNA derived from T cells, B-cell-depleted T cells, or PBMCs. Samples were obtained from the ongoing ImmuneRACE study (first 160 participants) and from over 1,000 subjects provided by 6 global collaborators. The repertoires were released in a freely available public database meant as a resource for research on the immune response to SARS-CoV-2. Deeply sampled blood TCRbeta repertoires from subjects exposed to, actively infected with, or recovered from COVID-19 were included in the dataset. Sample metadata almost always included a de-identified subject ID, COVID-19 status, age in years and sex.

The immunoSEQ Assay, a bias-controlled multiplex PCR, was used to amplify TCRbeta CDR3 regions from genomic DNA. The published analysis was carried out like this. The number of nucleated cells in each sample was estimated by amplification of reference gene primers within the assay. To quantify the absolute abundance of each unique TCRbeta CDR3 rearrangement, sequence reads were collapsed and filtered. For each sample, productive Simpson clonality was calculated by taking the square root of Simpson's diversity index across productive rearrangements. This is the immuneACCESS table as TCRdb keeps it, with only in-frame sequences that have V and J called. A part of the clones is gone; compared with another copy, unresolved V genes explain less than half, and the rest is unexplained. That table furnishes V, J and clone size, whereas the DNA furnished D and trimming. Present in this sample are approximately 92,000 clones, about 70% of which were seen just once. The top ten clonotypes cover approximately 25% of the sample.

Each collaborating institution followed its own protocols to collect whole blood in K2EDTA tubes. For TCRbeta analysis, collaborator samples were shipped as frozen whole blood, as isolated PBMCs, or as DNA extracted from either sample type. Between the V and J ends, shortened by 1 base and 6 bases respectively, the junction contains 9 bases. Including cysteine and phenylalanine, the CDR3 has 14 amino acids. Kept here is only the CDR3 DNA, which spans 42 bases and is read in frame from base 1. Sequences SNHLY (CDR1) and FYNNEI (CDR2) are obtained from the germline V gene. Study-wide findings and limitations: The quantity of clinical and demographic metadata differed by source and by participant and was supplied without curation.

To note about this clone: The target of this receptor is not known. Qualities for individual bases were not recorded, and no much larger clone is one base off.

What was sequenced was peripheral blood. The chain is encoded by TRBV2 joined to TRBJ2-2, with TRBD1 tentatively as D gene (5 bases match). The receptor was derived from a woman aged 60-75 years in a cohort sampled during active or convalescent COVID-19. CDR3 sequence: CASSEVGVSGELFF. The base sequence is TGTGCCAGCAGTGAAGTAGGGGTTTCCGGGGAGCTGTTTTTT.